Below, 16 T cell receptor beta chains from the same sample are listed, as sequenced in a study of multiple sclerosis patients with progressive multifocal leukoencephalopathy. Produced via immunoSEQ multiplex PCR; TCRdb's table is partial and in-frame only. The sample has roughly 28,000 clones; 70% to 90% are singletons. Time point in this sample: before natalizumab initiation. Material for sequencing was PBMCs. The receptors shown here come from a human donor with multiple sclerosis.

The chain recombines TRBV5-1 with TRBJ1-1; tentative D call: TRBD1 (5 bases). The CDR3 extends over 16 amino acids. V lost 3 bases, J lost 1 base, and 16 bases lay in between. Germline V gene lookup returns CDR1 SGHRS and CDR2 YFSETQ. The CDR3 DNA is TGCGCCAGCAGCTCGCTAGGGGCAGGGACGAACACTGAAGCTTTCTTT. Amino acids: CASSSLGAGTNTEAFF.

J is TRBJ1-1 and V is TRBV6-6; weak D call: TRBD1 (5 bases). Germline V CDR1 and CDR2: MNHNY, SVGAGI (reference sequence). The CDR3 runs to 16 residues. Trimming removed 4 bases at V and 0 bases at J, with 15 bases between. In nucleotides, the CDR3 is TGTGCCAGCAGTTCCCCCGGGGCCTCCCTGAACACTGAAGCTTTCTTT. Translated, it gives CASSSPGASLNTEAFF.

The chain is built from TRBV7-3 and TRBJ2-3; 10 bases line up with TRBD1. The germline CDR1 and CDR2 sequences are SGHTA and FQGTGA. J gave up 1 base and V 3 bases, and 4 bases lay outside the gene matches. This CDR3 has 16 residues. The CDR3 sequence: CASSFRDRGGTDTQYF. The DNA of the CDR3 is TGTGCCAGCAGCTTCAGGGACAGGGGAGGCACAGATACGCAGTATTTT.

The chain is built from TRBV19 and TRBJ2-1; D tentatively fits TRBD1 or TRBD2 (6 bases each). V was pared by 5 bases and J by 4 bases, with 18 bases between. The V gene's germline CDR1 is LNHDA and CDR2 SQIVND (reference sequence). The CDR3 consists of 16 residues. The CDR3 DNA follows: TGTGCCAGTAGTTCGAACAGGGAGGTGGGGTACAATGAGCAGTTCTTC. It is translated as CASSSNREVGYNEQFF.

The V call is TRBV10-3, the J call TRBJ2-2; D is unclear. V was shortened by 4 bases and J by 6 bases, with 12 bases between the two germline ends. This CDR3 is built from 14 residues. Germline V gene sequence: CDR1 ENHRY, CDR2 SYGVKD. The DNA for the CDR3 is TGTGCCATCAGTGTTTCCCGAGCATCCGGGGAGCTGTTTTTT. Protein sequence: CAISVSRASGELFF.

The V gene is TRBV5-1, the J gene TRBJ2-3, with 9 bases identical to TRBD2. Germline CDR1 reads SGHRS; CDR2 reads YFSETQ. V shed 4 bases and J 6 bases; nucleotides not matched to a gene: 3. This CDR3 has 13 residues. Written as DNA, the CDR3 is TGCGCCAGCAGCCGCGGGGGGGCGGATACGCAGTATTTT. It codes for CASSRGGADTQYF.

V is TRBV5-6 and J is TRBJ2-3; 11 nucleotides align to TRBD2. The CDR3 consists of 15 residues. From germline, CDR1 is SGHDT and CDR2 YYEEEE. Losses at the gene ends were 3 bases for V and 2 bases for J; bases not matched to a gene: 2. CDR3 sequence (DNA): TGTGCCAGCAGCTGGGGACTAGCGGTCACAGATACGCAGTATTTT. Protein sequence: CASSWGLAVTDTQYF.

This sequence joins TRBV7-9 and TRBJ1-1; D possibly corresponds to TRBD1 (5 bases). Per the germline V gene, CDR1 is SEHNR and CDR2 is FQNEAQ (reference sequence). Trimming removed 4 bases at V and 2 bases at J, with 5 bases between. The CDR3 sequence is 12 residues long. The CDR3 sequence: CASSWDNTEAFF. The DNA for the CDR3 is TGTGCCAGCAGCTGGGACAACACTGAAGCTTTCTTT.

This chain links TRBV7-6 with TRBJ1-1, with 10 nucleotides matching TRBD1. V was clipped by 5 bases and J by 5 bases; unmatched bases: 5. The CDR3 has 14 amino acids. Germline V CDR1 and CDR2: SGHVS, FNYEAQ. CDR3 nucleotide sequence: TGTGCCAGCAGCCCCCGGGACAGGGGTACTGAAGCTTTCTTT. This sequence encodes CASSPRDRGTEAFF. The full variable domain, its missing parts supplied by reference TRBV7-6 and TRBJ1-1, is GAGVSQSPRYKVTKRGQDVALRCDPISGHVSLYWYRQALGQGPEFLTYFNYEAQQDKSGLPNDRFSAERPEGSISTLTIQRTEQRDSAMYRCASSPRDRGTEAFFGQGTRLTVV.

The gene calls are TRBV29-1 and TRBJ1-5; 9 positions match TRBD1. The germline CDR1 and CDR2 sequences are SQVTM and ANQGSEA. V shed 6 bases, J shed 5 bases, and the junction held 5 bases outside the gene matches. CDR3 length: 13 amino acids. The CDR3 sequence is CSVRTGVDQPQHF. The CDR3 DNA follows: TGCAGCGTGCGGACAGGGGTTGATCAGCCCCAGCATTTT.

The rearrangement joins TRBV27 to TRBJ1-2; TRBD1 matches at 9 bases. CDR1 is MNHEY, CDR2 SMNVEV, per germline (reference sequence). There are 13 residues in the CDR3. The J segment lost 6 bases and the V segment lost 4 bases, leaving 3 bases of the junction unmatched. DNA for the CDR3: TGTGCCAGCAGTTCCCGGACAGGGGATGGCTACACCTTC. This gives the protein CASSSRTGDGYTF.

The chain is built from TRBV25-1 and TRBJ1-3; the D gene is possibly TRBD1 (5 bases). The CDR3 contains 16 residues. CDR1 is MGHDK, CDR2 SYGVNS, per germline. The V end lost 0 bases, the J end lost 0 bases, and 9 bases lay between the germline ends. The CDR3 sequence is CASSEYARGSGNTIYF. CDR3 coding DNA: TGTGCCAGCAGTGAATATGCGAGGGGCTCTGGAAACACCATATATTTT.

The chain is built from TRBV5-1 and TRBJ1-1, with D unclear. Looked up from germline, CDR1 is SGHRS and CDR2 is YFSETQ. The V end lost 5 bases, the J end lost 7 bases, and 18 bases lay between the germline ends. The CDR3 length is 14 residues. For the CDR3, the DNA is TGCGCCAGCAGGTACAATCATCGGACGAGTGAAGCTTTCTTT. Translation: CASRYNHRTSEAFF.

The rearrangement links TRBV5-4 to TRBJ2-7; the D gene is possibly TRBD1 (6 bases). Germline V gene sequence: CDR1 SGHNT, CDR2 YYREEE (reference sequence). V was clipped by 7 bases and J by 1 base, with 15 bases between them. The CDR3 runs 14 residues. The chain's CDR3 is CASAQDRRSYEQYF. CDR3 nucleotides: TGTGCCAGCGCTCAAGACAGGAGATCCTACGAGCAGTACTTC.

The chain employs TRBV19 and TRBJ2-7; D gene ambiguous. Trimming left V 5 bases short and J 0 bases short, with 11 bases between. Germline V lookup: CDR1 LNHDA, CDR2 SQIVND (reference sequence). CDR3 length: 14 amino acids. The CDR3: CASSSPGLSYEQYF. The CDR3 nucleotides are TGTGCCAGTAGTTCACCTGGGCTCTCCTACGAGCAGTACTTC. Full variable domain (missing parts from reference TRBV19 and TRBJ2-7): DGGITQSPKYLFRKEGQNVTLSCEQNLNHDAMYWYRQDPGQGLRLIYYSQIVNDFQKGDIAEGYSVSREKKESFPLTVTSAQKNPTAFYLCASSSPGLSYEQYFGPGTRLTVT.

The gene calls are TRBV5-1 and TRBJ2-7; weak D call: TRBD2 (5 bases). The CDR3 totals 14 residues. The germline CDR1 and CDR2 sequences are SGHRS and YFSETQ. V was trimmed by 5 bases and J by 5 bases, leaving 17 bases between them. Written as DNA, the CDR3 is TGCGCCAGCAGTGCCGGGTCGGGAAGCGACGAGCAGTACTTC. Its protein product is CASSAGSGSDEQYF. Based on the CDR3 plus reference TRBV5-1 and TRBJ2-7, the full variable domain is KAGVTQTPRYLIKTRGQQVTLSCSPISGHRSVSWYQQTPGQGLQFLFEYFSETQRNKGNFPGRFSGRQFSNSRSEMNVSTLELGDSALYLCASSAGSGSDEQYFGPGTRLTVT.